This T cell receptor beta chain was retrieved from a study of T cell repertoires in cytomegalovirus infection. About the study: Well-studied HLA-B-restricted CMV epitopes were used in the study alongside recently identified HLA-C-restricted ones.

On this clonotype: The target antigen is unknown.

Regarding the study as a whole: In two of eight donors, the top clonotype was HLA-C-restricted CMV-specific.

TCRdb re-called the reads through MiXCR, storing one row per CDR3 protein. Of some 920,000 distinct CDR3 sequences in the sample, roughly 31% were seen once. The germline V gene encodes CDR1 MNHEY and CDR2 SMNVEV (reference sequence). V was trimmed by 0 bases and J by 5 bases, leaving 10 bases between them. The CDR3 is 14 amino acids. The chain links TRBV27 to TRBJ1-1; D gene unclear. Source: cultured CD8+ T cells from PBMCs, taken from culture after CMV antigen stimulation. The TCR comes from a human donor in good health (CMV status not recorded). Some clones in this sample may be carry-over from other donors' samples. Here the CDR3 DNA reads TGTGCCAGCAGTTTATCCCCTATCGGGACTGAAGCTTTCTTT. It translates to CASSLSPIGTEAFF.